The 27 T cell receptor beta chains reported below all come from one sample, sequenced in a study of Ad26.COV2.S vaccination and SARS-CoV-2 variants. The data were produced by immunoSEQ multiplex PCR, yet TCRdb's version contains in-frame clones alone and is incomplete. The sample lists about 410,000 clones, about 90% occurring once. The treatment denotes: 15 to 20 received Ad26.COV2.S at low or high dose, single or two shots; 5 received placebo; per-sample allocation not given. Sampling took place 63 days after the first vaccine or placebo injection. The material sequenced was peripheral blood, taken in a trial of Ad26.COV2.S vaccine versus placebo. The receptors originated from a person between 18 and 65 years old who received the Ad26.COV2.S COVID-19 vaccine or a placebo.

The chain employs TRBV6-2 or TRBV6-3 and TRBJ2-3, with a weak D call TRBD2 (6 bases). V lost 6 bases, J lost 0 bases, and 19 bases lay in between. Germline V gene lookup returns CDR1 MNHEY and CDR2 SVGEGT. There are 17 residues in the CDR3. CDR3 DNA sequence: TGTGCCAGCAGCCAGCTCGGAGGGGACCCTAGCACAGATACGCAGTATTTT. Translating it yields CASSQLGGDPSTDTQYF.

The chain has TRBV6-5 and TRBJ1-2, with D tentatively TRBD1 (5 bases). V was clipped by 6 bases and J by 7 bases, with 15 bases between them. Germline CDR1 MNHEY, CDR2 SVGAGI. The CDR3 extends over 13 amino acids. CDR3 coding DNA: TGTGCCAGCAGATCAACAGGTCTCGGTGGCTACACCTTC. It specifies CASRSTGLGGYTF.

The CDR3 spells CASSSQGTGELFF. In nucleotides, the CDR3 is TGTGCCAGCAGCTCACAGGGTACCGGGGAGCTGTTTTTT. This chain links TRBV5-6 with TRBJ2-2, with D maybe TRBD1 (6 bases). Germline V gene lookup returns CDR1 SGHDT and CDR2 YYEEEE. With 3 bases removed from V and 5 bases from J, the gap between germline ends came to 8 bases. The CDR3 contains 13 residues. Variable domain in full (rest from reference TRBV5-6 and TRBJ2-2): DAGVTQSPTHLIKTRGQQVTLRCSPKSGHDTVSWYQQALGQGPQFIFQYYEEEERQRGNFPDRFSGHQFPNYSSELNVNALLLGDSALYLCASSSQGTGELFFGEGSRLTVL.

The chain recombines TRBV4-3 with TRBJ2-6; perhaps TRBD2 as D (7 bases). The V and J ends lost 3 bases and 0 bases respectively, with 12 bases between them. Germline loops: CDR1 LGHNA, CDR2 YSLEER. CDR3 length equals 17 residues. CDR3 coding DNA: TGCGCCAGCAGCCAGGCGGGGGCGGGCTCTGGGGCCAACGTCCTGACTTTC. Its translation: CASSQAGAGSGANVLTF.

The rearrangement uses TRBV7-9 and TRBJ2-1; 8 nucleotides match TRBD2. The CDR3 covers 12 residues. Looked up from germline, CDR1 is SEHNR and CDR2 is FQNEAQ (reference sequence). The V and J ends lost 5 bases and 9 bases, in that order; junction bases with no gene match: 3. The CDR3 sequence is CASSHGGAEQFF. CDR3 in DNA: TGTGCCAGCAGCCACGGGGGGGCTGAGCAGTTCTTC.

The V gene is TRBV25-1, the J gene TRBJ1-2, with D perhaps matching TRBD1 (5 bases). Germline-derived CDR1 and CDR2 are MGHDK and SYGVNS. Trimming stripped 0 bases from V and 6 bases from J, with 8 bases between. The CDR3 is made up of 13 amino acids. The CDR3 reads CASSEYVGDGYTF. The CDR3 DNA reads TGTGCCAGCAGTGAATATGTAGGGGATGGCTACACCTTC.

This clone came up many times. The chain combines TRBV7-9 with TRBJ1-1, with 7 bases that match TRBD1. After removal of 7 bases from V and 2 bases from J, the junction contained 16 bases not matched to a gene. This CDR3 contains 17 residues. Germline CDR1 is SEHNR and CDR2 is FQNEAQ (reference sequence). CDR3 DNA sequence: TGTGCCAGCACCCGCTTCAGGGGGATCGTGCGTAACACTGAAGCTTTCTTT. It yields the protein CASTRFRGIVRNTEAFF.

The chain carries TRBV4-3 and TRBJ2-1, with no clear D. The CDR3 consists of 15 residues. The ends were cut back, 0 bases at V and 0 bases at J, with 6 bases in the middle. The V gene's germline CDR1 is LGHNA and CDR2 YSLEER. In DNA form, the CDR3 reads TGCGCCAGCAGCCAAGACGGGTACTCCTACAATGAGCAGTTCTTC. This gives the protein CASSQDGYSYNEQFF.

The chain uses TRBV19 and TRBJ2-4; D unresolved. This CDR3 contains 15 residues. V was shortened by 3 bases and J by 2 bases, with 11 bases between the two germline ends. CDR1 is LNHDA and CDR2 is SQIVND in the germline V gene (reference sequence). The CDR3 spells CASSIIAGPKNIQYF. Here the CDR3 DNA reads TGTGCCAGTAGTATCATCGCCGGACCCAAAAACATTCAGTACTTC.

The chain combines TRBV15 with TRBJ2-5; a possible D gene is TRBD2 (5 bases). This CDR3 has 14 residues. The germline gives CDR1 LNHNV, CDR2 YYDKDF (reference sequence). V dropped 0 bases and J dropped 5 bases, with 10 bases sitting between them. The CDR3 coding sequence is TGTGCCACCAGCAGAGAGAGGGATGGGGAGACCCAGTACTTC. Translation: CATSRERDGETQYF.

J is TRBJ2-5 and V is TRBV27, with D perhaps given as TRBD1 or TRBD2 (6 bases each). From germline, CDR1 is MNHEY and CDR2 SMNVEV (reference sequence). This CDR3 region has 14 residues. Trimming stripped 6 bases from V and 4 bases from J, with 15 bases between. The DNA of the CDR3 is TGTGCCAGCAGCCTAAGGGGGGCGGGAGAGACCCAGTACTTC. Protein: CASSLRGAGETQYF.

In DNA form, the CDR3 reads TGTGCCAGCAGCACCTACACAGGTCTCAACGGCTATGAGCAGTTCTTC. Protein product: CASSTYTGLNGYEQFF. V gene TRBV14 combines with J gene TRBJ2-1, with D maybe TRBD1 (5 bases). Trimming pared 5 bases from V and 8 bases from J, leaving 22 bases between. Germline V lookup: CDR1 SGHDN, CDR2 FVKESK. The CDR3 has 16 residues.

CDR3 coding DNA: TGTGCCAGCAGCTTGAGTCTCCAGGACACAACTAATGAAAAACTGTTTTTT. Translation: CASSLSLQDTTNEKLFF. The gene calls are TRBV5-6 and TRBJ1-4, with a possible D match to TRBD1 (5 bases). CDR1 and CDR2 (germline): SGHDT, YYEEEE. The CDR3 runs 17 residues. Trimming removed 1 base from V and 0 bases from J, with 13 bases in between.

The chain couples TRBV7-9 to TRBJ1-3; TRBD1 is a possible D gene (5 bases). The ends were cut back, 6 bases at V and 0 bases at J, with 12 bases in the middle. The CDR3 consists of 15 residues. Per germline, CDR1 SEHNR and CDR2 FQNEAQ (reference sequence). The CDR3 loop is CASRPHQGSGNTIYF. The CDR3 nucleotides read TGTGCCAGCAGGCCTCACCAGGGCTCTGGAAACACCATATATTTT.

This chain joins TRBV13 and TRBJ1-4; D call uncertain. Trimming removed 5 bases from V and 8 bases from J, with 9 bases in between. Germline CDR1 reads PRHDT; CDR2 reads FYEKMQ (reference sequence). CDR3 length: 12 residues. The CDR3 DNA reads as TGTGCCAGCAGCGCTATTCGGGAAAAACTGTTTTTT. Translated: CASSAIREKLFF.

The chain carries TRBV5-8 and TRBJ1-2; D is perhaps TRBD1 (6 bases). With 0 bases removed from V and 8 bases from J, the gap between germline ends came to 11 bases. CDR1 SGHTS and CDR2 YDEGEE come from the germline V gene. This CDR3 contains 13 residues. CDR3 bases: TGTGCCAGCAGCTTGGGACCAGGGGCAGGCTACACCTTC. It yields the protein CASSLGPGAGYTF.

There are a few counts of this clone. This chain links TRBV6-1 with TRBJ2-6, with D hard to call. Germline loops: CDR1 MNHNS, CDR2 SASEGT. The CDR3 runs 15 residues. Trimming shortened V by 1 base and J by 0 bases, and 4 bases separated the two germline ends. In nucleotides, the CDR3 is TGTGCCAGCAGTGAAGACAGCTCTGGGGCCAACGTCCTGACTTTC. It specifies CASSEDSSGANVLTF.

The rearrangement links TRBV19 to TRBJ1-1; no reliable D call. Germline assignment: CDR1 LNHDA and CDR2 SQIVND (reference sequence). Trimming cost V 7 bases and J 5 bases, with 11 bases left between them. CDR3 length: 12 amino acids. The CDR3 DNA is TGTGCCAGTAATCGGGGTGAGACTGAAGCTTTCTTT. Protein: CASNRGETEAFF.

The CDR3: CASDRDGIFGELFF. The CDR3 coding sequence is TGTGCCAGCGACCGGGACGGCATCTTCGGGGAGCTGTTTTTT. This sequence joins TRBV19 and TRBJ2-2; TRBD1 or TRBD2 may be the D gene (5 bases each). This CDR3 has 14 amino acids. Per the germline V gene, CDR1 is LNHDA and CDR2 is SQIVND (reference sequence). V lost 9 bases, J lost 7 bases, and 18 bases lay in between.

The J gene is TRBJ2-1, the V gene TRBV6-2 or TRBV6-3, with D perhaps matching TRBD1 (6 bases). V was shortened by 5 bases and J by 4 bases, with 15 bases between the two germline ends. Looked up from germline, CDR1 is MNHEY and CDR2 is SVGEGT. The CDR3 runs to 15 residues. The CDR3: CASSPRSQGYNEQFF. Here the CDR3 DNA reads TGTGCCAGCAGTCCACGCTCCCAGGGGTACAATGAGCAGTTCTTC.

The J gene is TRBJ1-3, the V gene TRBV27, with a possible D match to TRBD1 (6 bases). The CDR3 has 15 residues. Germline V gives CDR1 MNHEY, CDR2 SMNVEV (reference sequence). Between the trimmed V and J ends, which lost 7 bases and 2 bases, there was a span of 15 bases. CDR3 sequence reads: CASTFHRATGNTIYF. The CDR3 bases are TGTGCCAGCACCTTCCACAGGGCAACTGGAAACACCATATATTTT.

The genes are TRBV27 and TRBJ1-2; a weak D match, TRBD1 (5 bases). CDR3 length: 16 amino acids. The germline V and J ends were trimmed by 0 bases and 5 bases, with 16 bases remaining between them. Per the germline V gene, CDR1 is MNHEY and CDR2 is SMNVEV (reference sequence). The CDR3 reads CASSLSGRAPFYGYTF. In DNA, the CDR3 is TGTGCCAGCAGTTTATCGGGCAGGGCCCCGTTTTATGGCTACACCTTC.

V and J are TRBV7-9 and TRBJ2-1; D ambiguous. V was shortened by 5 bases and J by 5 bases, with 10 bases between the two germline ends. CDR1 SEHNR and CDR2 FQNEAQ come from the germline V gene (reference sequence). CDR3 length equals 13 residues. This CDR3 reads CASSPRLHNEQFF. CDR3 DNA sequence: TGTGCCAGCAGCCCCCGGTTGCACAATGAGCAGTTCTTC.

V gene TRBV29-1 combines with J gene TRBJ1-1; D not certain. In germline, CDR1 is SQVTM, CDR2 ANQGSEA. Trimming took 5 bases from V and 3 from J, leaving 13 bases between them. The CDR3 consists of 13 residues. This CDR3 reads CSVRAGSYTEAFF. The CDR3 region has the DNA TGCAGCGTTCGGGCAGGTTCCTACACTGAAGCTTTCTTT.

V gene TRBV19 combines with J gene TRBJ2-2, with a tentative D call TRBD2 (5 bases). Trimming stripped 3 bases from V and 4 bases from J, with 9 bases between. Germline V CDR1 and CDR2: LNHDA, SQIVND (reference sequence). The length of the CDR3 is 14 residues. The DNA for the CDR3 is TGTGCCAGTAGTATTCGGGGAATCACCGGGGAGCTGTTTTTT. Encoded protein: CASSIRGITGELFF.

The J gene is TRBJ2-5, the V gene TRBV5-4; no definite D call. The V gene lost 4 bases and the J gene lost 1 base, with 11 bases spanning the gap. CDR3 size: 14 residues. Germline V gene data show CDR1 as SGHNT and CDR2 as YYREEE (reference sequence). CDR3 nucleotides: TGTGCCAGCAGCCTCCCCGCAGGCCAAGAGACCCAGTACTTC. Translating gives CASSLPAGQETQYF.

The V and J genes are TRBV7-6 and TRBJ2-3; D is ambiguous. From germline, CDR1 is SGHVS and CDR2 FNYEAQ. Trimming took off 3 bases at V and 4 bases at J, with 11 bases between the two ends. The CDR3 totals 14 residues. CDR3 protein: CASSLSMGADTQYF. The CDR3 DNA is TGTGCCAGCAGCTTGTCCATGGGCGCAGATACGCAGTATTTT.